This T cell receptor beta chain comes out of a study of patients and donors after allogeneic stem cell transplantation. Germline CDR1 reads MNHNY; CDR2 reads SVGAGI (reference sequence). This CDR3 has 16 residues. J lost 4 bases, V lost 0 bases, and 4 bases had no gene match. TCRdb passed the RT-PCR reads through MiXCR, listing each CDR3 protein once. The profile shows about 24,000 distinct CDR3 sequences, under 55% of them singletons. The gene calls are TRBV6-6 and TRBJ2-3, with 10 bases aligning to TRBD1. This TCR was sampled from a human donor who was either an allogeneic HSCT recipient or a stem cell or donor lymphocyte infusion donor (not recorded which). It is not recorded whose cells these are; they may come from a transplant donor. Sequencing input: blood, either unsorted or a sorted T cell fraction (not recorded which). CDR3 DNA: TGTGCCAGCAGTTACTCATCGGGACAGGGGCCAGATACGCAGTATTTT. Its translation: CASSYSSGQGPDTQYF.